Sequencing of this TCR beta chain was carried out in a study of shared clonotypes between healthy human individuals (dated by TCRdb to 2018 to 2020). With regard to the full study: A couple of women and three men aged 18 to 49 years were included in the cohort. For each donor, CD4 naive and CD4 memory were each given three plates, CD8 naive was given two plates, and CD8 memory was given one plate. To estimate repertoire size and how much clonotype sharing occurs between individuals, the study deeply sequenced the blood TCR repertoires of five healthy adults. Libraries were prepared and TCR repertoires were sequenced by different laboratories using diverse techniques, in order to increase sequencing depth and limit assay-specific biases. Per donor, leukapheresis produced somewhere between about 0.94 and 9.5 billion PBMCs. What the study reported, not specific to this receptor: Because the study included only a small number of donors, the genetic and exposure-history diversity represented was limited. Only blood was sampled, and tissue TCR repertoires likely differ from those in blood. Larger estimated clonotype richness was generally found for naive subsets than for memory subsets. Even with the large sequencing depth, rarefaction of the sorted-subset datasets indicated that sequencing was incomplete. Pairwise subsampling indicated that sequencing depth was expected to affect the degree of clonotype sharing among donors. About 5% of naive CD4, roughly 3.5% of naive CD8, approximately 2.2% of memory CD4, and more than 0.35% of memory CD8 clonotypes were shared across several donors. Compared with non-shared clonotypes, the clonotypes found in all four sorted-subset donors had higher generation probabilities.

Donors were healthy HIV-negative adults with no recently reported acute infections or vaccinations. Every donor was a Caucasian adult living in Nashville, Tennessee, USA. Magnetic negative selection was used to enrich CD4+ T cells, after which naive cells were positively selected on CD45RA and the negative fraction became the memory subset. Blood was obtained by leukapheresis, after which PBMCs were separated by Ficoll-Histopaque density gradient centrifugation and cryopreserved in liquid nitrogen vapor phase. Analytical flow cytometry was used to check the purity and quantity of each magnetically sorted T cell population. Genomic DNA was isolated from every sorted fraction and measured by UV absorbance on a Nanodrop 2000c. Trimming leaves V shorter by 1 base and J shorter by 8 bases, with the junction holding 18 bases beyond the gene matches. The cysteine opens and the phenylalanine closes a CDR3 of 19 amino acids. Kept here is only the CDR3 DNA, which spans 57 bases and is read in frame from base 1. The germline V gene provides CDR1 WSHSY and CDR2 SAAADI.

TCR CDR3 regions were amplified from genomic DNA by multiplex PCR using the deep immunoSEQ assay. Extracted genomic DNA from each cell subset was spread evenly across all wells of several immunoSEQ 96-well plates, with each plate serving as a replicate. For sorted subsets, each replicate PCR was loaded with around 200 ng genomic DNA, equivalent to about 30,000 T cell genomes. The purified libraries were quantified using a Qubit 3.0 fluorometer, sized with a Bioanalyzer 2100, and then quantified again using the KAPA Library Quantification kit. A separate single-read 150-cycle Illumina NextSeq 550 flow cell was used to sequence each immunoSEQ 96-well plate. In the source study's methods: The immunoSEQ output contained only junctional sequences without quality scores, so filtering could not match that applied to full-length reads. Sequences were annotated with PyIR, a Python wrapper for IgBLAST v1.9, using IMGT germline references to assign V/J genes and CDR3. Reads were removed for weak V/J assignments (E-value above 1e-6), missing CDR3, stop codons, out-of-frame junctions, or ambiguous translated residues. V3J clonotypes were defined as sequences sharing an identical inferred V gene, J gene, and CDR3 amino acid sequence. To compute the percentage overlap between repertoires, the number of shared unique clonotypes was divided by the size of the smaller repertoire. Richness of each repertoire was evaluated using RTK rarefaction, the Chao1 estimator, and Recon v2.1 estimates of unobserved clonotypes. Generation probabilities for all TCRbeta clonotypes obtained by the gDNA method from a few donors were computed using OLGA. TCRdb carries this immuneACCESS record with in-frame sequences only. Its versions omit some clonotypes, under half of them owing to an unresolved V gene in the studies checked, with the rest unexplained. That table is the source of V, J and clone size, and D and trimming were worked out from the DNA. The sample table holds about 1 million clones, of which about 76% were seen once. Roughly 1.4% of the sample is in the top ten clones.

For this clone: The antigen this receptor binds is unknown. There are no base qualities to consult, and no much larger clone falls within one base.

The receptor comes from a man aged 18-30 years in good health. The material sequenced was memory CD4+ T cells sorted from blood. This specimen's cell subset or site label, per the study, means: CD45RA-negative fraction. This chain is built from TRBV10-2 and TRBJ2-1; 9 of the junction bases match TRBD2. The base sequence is TGCGCCAGCAGTGAGTGGAGCCGGACTAGCGCTACCCGAGGGGATGAGCAGTTCTTC. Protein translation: CASSEWSRTSATRGDEQFF.